A single sample gave rise to the 15 T cell receptor beta chains below, sequenced in a study of blood T cell repertoires in COVID-19. The assay was immunoSEQ multiplex PCR, and TCRdb's table has in-frame clones only and misses some. The data hold about 60,000 clones, with approximately 83% observed a single time. Sequenced: peripheral blood. These receptors were collected from a man under 40 with COVID-19, enrolled during active disease.

This rearrangement joins TRBV5-4 to TRBJ2-5, with 9 nucleotides matching TRBD2. CDR1 and CDR2 (germline): SGHNT, YYREEE (reference sequence). The CDR3 contains 16 residues. V was pared by 2 bases and J by 2 bases, with 7 bases of the junction left unmatched. This CDR3 reads CASSFHVAGAQETQYF. The CDR3 nucleotides read TGTGCCAGCAGCTTCCATGTAGCGGGGGCTCAAGAGACCCAGTACTTC.

The gene calls are TRBV19 and TRBJ2-3; 10 positions agree with TRBD2. The CDR3 runs to 15 residues. Trimming at V came to 7 bases and at J to 4 bases, leaving 8 bases not matched to a gene. The germline CDR1 and CDR2 sequences are LNHDA and SQIVND (reference sequence). The CDR3 DNA follows: TGTGCCAGTACCCCGGGACTAGCGTTCTCAGATACGCAGTATTTT. Translating it yields CASTPGLAFSDTQYF.

The chain's CDR3 is CASSSYRASYEQYF. The CDR3 DNA is TGTGCCAGCAGCTCTTACAGGGCCTCCTACGAGCAGTACTTC. This chain connects TRBV11-2 to TRBJ2-7; D perhaps matches TRBD1 (6 bases). The CDR3 runs to 14 residues. Trimming took off 4 bases at V and 0 bases at J, with 10 bases between the two ends. Looked up from germline, CDR1 is SGHAT and CDR2 is FQNNGV.

The chain couples TRBV19 to TRBJ1-5, with 11 bases aligning to TRBD1. CDR3 size: 15 residues. Germline loops: CDR1 LNHDA, CDR2 SQIVND (reference sequence). The trim removed 4 bases at V and 4 bases at J, leaving 3 bases unmatched. CDR3 sequence (DNA): TGTGCCAGTAGTAGGACAGGGGGCGCGAATCAGCCCCAGCATTTT. The encoded protein is CASSRTGGANQPQHF.

The chain uses TRBV10-2 and TRBJ2-7; 11 positions agree with TRBD2. V lost 0 bases and J lost 7; bases outside the gene matches: 14. Germline V gives CDR1 WSHSY, CDR2 SAAADI. The CDR3 sequence is 18 residues long. CDR3 bases: TGCGCCAGCAGTGAGTCCGGGACTAGCGGTTACCTTAACCCAGAGCAGTACTTC. The encoded protein is CASSESGTSGYLNPEQYF.

This clone was seen only once. This chain uses TRBV6-2 or TRBV6-3 with TRBJ2-1; D ambiguous. Germline CDR1 is MNHEY and CDR2 is SVGEGT. This CDR3 has 11 residues. The V and J ends lost 0 bases and 9 bases respectively, with 3 bases between them. CDR3: CASSYSSEQFF. For the CDR3, the DNA is TGTGCCAGCAGTTACTCGAGTGAGCAGTTCTTC.

V is TRBV7-3 and J is TRBJ2-2, with TRBD2 matching over 8 bases. The germline CDR1 and CDR2 sequences are SGHTA and FQGTGA. The junction had 10 bases not matched to a gene; V was cut back by 5 bases and J by 5 bases. CDR3 length equals 16 residues. CDR3 amino acids: CASSPGTSSRTGELFF. The CDR3 DNA is TGTGCCAGCAGCCCTGGGACTAGTTCTAGAACCGGGGAGCTGTTTTTT.

This clone appeared a few times. The genes are TRBV9 and TRBJ1-1; no definite D call. Trimming shortened V by 3 bases and J by 3 bases, and 12 bases separated the two germline ends. The length of the CDR3 is 14 residues. From germline, CDR1 is SGDLS and CDR2 YYNGEE. The CDR3 DNA is TGTGCCAGCAGCGCTACCCTTGAGGACACTGAAGCTTTCTTT. The encoded protein is CASSATLEDTEAFF.

The V and J genes are TRBV10-1 and TRBJ2-2; no firm D call. CDR1 is WNHNN, CDR2 SYGVQD, per germline (reference sequence). The CDR3 covers 13 residues. Trimming removed 4 bases from V and 11 bases from J, with 14 bases in between. CDR3 sequence reads: CASSVTEIGELFF. CDR3 bases: TGCGCCAGCAGTGTTACGGAGATCGGAGAGCTGTTTTTT.

The CDR3 reads CASSLAGWGEDGANVLTF. The CDR3 DNA reads TGTGCCAGCAGCTTGGCCGGGTGGGGAGAAGATGGGGCCAACGTCCTGACTTTC. The V gene is TRBV5-6, the J gene TRBJ2-6, with D possibly matching TRBD2 (5 bases). V lost 0 bases to trimming and J lost 3 bases, with 16 bases between them. Germline CDR1 and CDR2: SGHDT and YYEEEE. The length of the CDR3 is 18 residues.

The J gene is TRBJ1-2, the V gene TRBV7-9, with D possibly matching TRBD1 (6 bases). The V end was cut by 3 bases, the J end by 3 bases, with 14 bases between. The CDR3 runs to 15 residues. Germline CDR1 reads SEHNR; CDR2 reads FQNEAQ (reference sequence). The CDR3 is CASSFEDRIHYGYTF. CDR3 DNA sequence: TGTGCCAGCAGCTTTGAAGACAGGATCCACTATGGCTACACCTTC. Looking up the rest from reference TRBV7-9 and TRBJ1-2 gives the full variable domain: DTGVSQNPRHKITKRGQNVTFRCDPISEHNRLYWYRQTLGQGPEFLTYFQNEAQLEKSRLLSDRFSAERPKGSFSTLEIQRTEQGDSAMYLCASSFEDRIHYGYTFGSGTRLTVV.

The rearrangement links TRBV6-2 or TRBV6-3 to TRBJ1-5; TRBD1 is a possible D gene (6 bases). CDR1 and CDR2 (germline): MNHEY, SVGEGT. CDR3 length equals 15 residues. V lost 5 bases and J lost 3, with 14 bases in between. In DNA form, the CDR3 reads TGTGCCAGCAGTCTCAGGGGCCGGCCCAATCAGCCCCAGCATTTT. Protein sequence: CASSLRGRPNQPQHF.

The V call is TRBV30, the J call TRBJ1-1, with D possibly matching TRBD1 (6 bases). The germline V gene has CDR1 GTSNPN and CDR2 SVGIG (reference sequence). CDR3 length: 13 residues. The germline V and J ends were trimmed by 4 bases and 4 bases, with 13 bases remaining between them. The CDR3 region has the DNA TGTGCCTGGACCCTAGGGGGGGTCACTGAAGCTTTCTTT. As protein: CAWTLGGVTEAFF.

The chain uses TRBV30 and TRBJ1-1; possibly TRBD1 for D (6 bases). Looked up from germline, CDR1 is GTSNPN and CDR2 is SVGIG (reference sequence). V was pared by 0 bases and J by 3 bases, with 11 bases between. This CDR3 has 14 amino acids. CDR3 nucleotides: TGTGCCTGGAGTGTAGGCCAGGGGTACACTGAAGCTTTCTTT. Its translation is CAWSVGQGYTEAFF.

The V gene is TRBV6-5, the J gene TRBJ1-1, with D uncertain. Germline CDR1 and CDR2: MNHEY and SVGAGI. Trimming took off 0 bases at V and 8 bases at J, with 16 bases between the two ends. The CDR3 length is 15 residues. CDR3: CASSYSMVRVPEAFF. In nucleotides, the CDR3 is TGTGCCAGCAGTTACTCGATGGTGAGGGTCCCCGAAGCTTTCTTT.